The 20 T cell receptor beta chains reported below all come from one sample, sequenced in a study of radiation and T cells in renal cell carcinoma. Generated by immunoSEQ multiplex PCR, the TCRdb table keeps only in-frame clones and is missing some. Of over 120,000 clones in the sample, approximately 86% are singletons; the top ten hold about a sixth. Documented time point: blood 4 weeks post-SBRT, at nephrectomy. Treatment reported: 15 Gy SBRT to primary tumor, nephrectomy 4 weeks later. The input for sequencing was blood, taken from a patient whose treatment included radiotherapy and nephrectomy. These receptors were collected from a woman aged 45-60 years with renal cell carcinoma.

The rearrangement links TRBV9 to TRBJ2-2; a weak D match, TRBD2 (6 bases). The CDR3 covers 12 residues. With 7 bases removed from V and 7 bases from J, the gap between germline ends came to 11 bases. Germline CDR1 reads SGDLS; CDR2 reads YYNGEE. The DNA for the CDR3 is TGTGCCAGCGGAGGGCTTGGCGGGGAGCTGTTTTTT. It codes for CASGGLGGELFF.

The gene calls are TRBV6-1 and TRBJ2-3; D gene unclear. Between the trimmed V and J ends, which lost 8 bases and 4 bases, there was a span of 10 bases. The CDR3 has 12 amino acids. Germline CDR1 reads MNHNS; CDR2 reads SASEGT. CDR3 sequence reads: CASAGRPDTQYF. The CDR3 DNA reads TGTGCCAGCGCTGGACGGCCAGATACGCAGTATTTT.

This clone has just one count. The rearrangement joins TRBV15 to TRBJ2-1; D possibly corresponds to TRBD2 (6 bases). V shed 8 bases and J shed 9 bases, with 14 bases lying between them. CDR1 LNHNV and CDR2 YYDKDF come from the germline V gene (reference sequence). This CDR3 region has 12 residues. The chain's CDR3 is CATHRQGGEQFF. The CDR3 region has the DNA TGTGCCACCCACCGGCAGGGAGGTGAGCAGTTCTTC. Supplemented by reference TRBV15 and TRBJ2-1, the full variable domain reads DAMVIQNPRYQVTQFGKPVTLSCSQTLNHNVMYWYQQKSSQAPKLLFHYYDKDFNNEADTPDNFQSRRPNTSFCFLDIRSPGLGDTAMYLCATHRQGGEQFFGPGTRLTVL.

CDR3 bases: TGTGCCAGCAGCCAAGATGCGTCCAACACCGGGGAGCTGTTTTTT. Translation gives CASSQDASNTGELFF. The chain couples TRBV4-2 to TRBJ2-2; D remains ambiguous. Germline V gives CDR1 LGHNA, CDR2 YNFKEQ. The CDR3 is 15 residues long. V dropped 0 bases and J dropped 2 bases, with 7 bases sitting between them.

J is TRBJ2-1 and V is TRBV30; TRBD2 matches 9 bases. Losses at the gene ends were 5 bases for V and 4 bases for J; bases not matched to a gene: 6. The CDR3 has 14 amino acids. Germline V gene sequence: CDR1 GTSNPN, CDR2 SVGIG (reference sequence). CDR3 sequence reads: CAWEGLAGYNEQFF. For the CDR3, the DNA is TGTGCCTGGGAGGGCCTAGCGGGGTACAATGAGCAGTTCTTC.

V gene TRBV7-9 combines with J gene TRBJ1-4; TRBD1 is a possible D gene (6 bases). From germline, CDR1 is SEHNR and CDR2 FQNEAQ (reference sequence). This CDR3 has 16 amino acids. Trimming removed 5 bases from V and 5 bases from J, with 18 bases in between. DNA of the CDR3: TGTGCCAGCAGCCGAGCCCCTAAACAGGGAAATGAAAAACTGTTTTTT. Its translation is CASSRAPKQGNEKLFF.

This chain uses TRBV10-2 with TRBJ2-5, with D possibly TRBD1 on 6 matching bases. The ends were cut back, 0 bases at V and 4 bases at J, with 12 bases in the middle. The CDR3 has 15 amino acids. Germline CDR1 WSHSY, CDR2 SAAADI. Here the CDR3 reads CASSESRTEGETQYF. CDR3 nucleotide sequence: TGCGCCAGCAGTGAGTCTAGGACAGAGGGAGAGACCCAGTACTTC.

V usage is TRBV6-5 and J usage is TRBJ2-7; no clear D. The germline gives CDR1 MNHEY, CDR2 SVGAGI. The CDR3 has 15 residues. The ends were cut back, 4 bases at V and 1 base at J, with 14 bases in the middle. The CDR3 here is CASSSSLTTSYEQYF. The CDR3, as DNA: TGTGCCAGCAGTTCTTCACTTACGACTTCCTACGAGCAGTACTTC.

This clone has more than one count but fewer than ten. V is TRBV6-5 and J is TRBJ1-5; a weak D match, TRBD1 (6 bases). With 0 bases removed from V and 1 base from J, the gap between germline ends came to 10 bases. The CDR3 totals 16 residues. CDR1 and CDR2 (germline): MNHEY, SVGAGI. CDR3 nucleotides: TGTGCCAGCAGTTACTCGACCGGACAGAGCAATCAGCCCCAGCATTTT. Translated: CASSYSTGQSNQPQHF.

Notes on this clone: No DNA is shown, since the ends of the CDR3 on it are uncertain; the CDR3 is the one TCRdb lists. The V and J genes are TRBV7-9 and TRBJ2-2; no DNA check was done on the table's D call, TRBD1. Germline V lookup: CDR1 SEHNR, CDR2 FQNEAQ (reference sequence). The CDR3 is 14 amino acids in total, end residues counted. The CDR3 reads CASILDSAPGELFF.

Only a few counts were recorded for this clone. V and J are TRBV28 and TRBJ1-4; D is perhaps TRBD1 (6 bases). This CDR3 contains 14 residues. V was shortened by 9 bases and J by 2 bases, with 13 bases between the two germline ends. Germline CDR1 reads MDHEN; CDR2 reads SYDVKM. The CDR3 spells CASRQGGTNEKLFF. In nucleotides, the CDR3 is TGTGCCAGTCGACAAGGGGGTACTAATGAAAAACTGTTTTTT. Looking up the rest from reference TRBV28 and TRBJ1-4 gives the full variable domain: DVKVTQSSRYLVKRTGEKVFLECVQDMDHENMFWYRQDPGLGLRLIYFSYDVKMKEKGDIPEGYSVSREKKERFSLILESASTNQTSMYLCASRQGGTNEKLFFGSGTQLSVL.

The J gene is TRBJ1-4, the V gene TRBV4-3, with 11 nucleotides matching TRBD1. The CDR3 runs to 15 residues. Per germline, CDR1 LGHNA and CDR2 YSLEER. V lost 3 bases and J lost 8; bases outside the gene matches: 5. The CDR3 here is CASSQGTGGREKLFF. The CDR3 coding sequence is TGCGCCAGCAGCCAGGGGACAGGGGGTAGGGAAAAACTGTTTTTT.

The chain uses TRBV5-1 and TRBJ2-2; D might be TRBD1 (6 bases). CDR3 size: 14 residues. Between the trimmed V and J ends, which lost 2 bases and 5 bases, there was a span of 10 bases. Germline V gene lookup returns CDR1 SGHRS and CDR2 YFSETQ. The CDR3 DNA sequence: TGCGCCAGCAGCTTCCACAGGGTAACCGGGGAGCTGTTTTTT. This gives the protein CASSFHRVTGELFF.

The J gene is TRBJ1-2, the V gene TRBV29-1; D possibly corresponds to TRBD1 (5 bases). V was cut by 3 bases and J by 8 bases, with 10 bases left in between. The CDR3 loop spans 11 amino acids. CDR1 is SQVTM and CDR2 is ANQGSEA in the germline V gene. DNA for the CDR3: TGCAGCGTTGAGGTGGGGGGAGGCTACACCTTC. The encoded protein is CSVEVGGGYTF.

This chain's CDR3 is CASSLLGQPTNEKLFF. In nucleotides, the CDR3 is TGTGCCAGCAGTTTACTTGGACAGCCTACTAATGAAAAACTGTTTTTT. The chain links TRBV28 to TRBJ1-4; D possibly corresponds to TRBD1 (6 bases). Trimming removed 2 bases at V and 2 bases at J, with 12 bases between. Germline CDR1 reads MDHEN; CDR2 reads SYDVKM. The length of the CDR3 is 16 residues.

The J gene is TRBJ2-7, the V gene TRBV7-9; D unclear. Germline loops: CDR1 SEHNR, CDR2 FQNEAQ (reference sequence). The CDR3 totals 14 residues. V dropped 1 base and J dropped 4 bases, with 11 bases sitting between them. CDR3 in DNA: TGTGCCAGCAGCTTAGACGCCAGGTGGTACGAGCAGTACTTC. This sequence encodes CASSLDARWYEQYF.

Written as DNA, the CDR3 is TGCGCCAGCAGCTCCGAGAGCATTGCTCCAGGTGTGACCCAGTACTTC. Its translation is CASSSESIAPGVTQYF. The V call is TRBV5-1, the J call TRBJ2-5; no clear D gene. The CDR3 covers 16 residues. V lost 3 bases, J lost 7 bases, and 22 bases lay in between. Germline lookup yields CDR1 SGHRS and CDR2 YFSETQ.

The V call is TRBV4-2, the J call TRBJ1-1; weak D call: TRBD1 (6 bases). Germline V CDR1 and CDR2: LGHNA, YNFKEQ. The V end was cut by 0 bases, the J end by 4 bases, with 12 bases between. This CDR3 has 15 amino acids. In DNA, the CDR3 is TGTGCCAGCAGCCAAGACCGCAGGGGAGGCACTGAAGCTTTCTTT. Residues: CASSQDRRGGTEAFF.

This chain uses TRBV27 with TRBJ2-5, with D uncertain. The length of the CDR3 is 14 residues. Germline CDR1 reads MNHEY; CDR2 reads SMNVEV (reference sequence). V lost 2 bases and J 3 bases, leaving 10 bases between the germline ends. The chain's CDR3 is CASSLRLGKETQYF. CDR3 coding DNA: TGTGCCAGCAGTTTACGTTTAGGGAAAGAGACCCAGTACTTC.

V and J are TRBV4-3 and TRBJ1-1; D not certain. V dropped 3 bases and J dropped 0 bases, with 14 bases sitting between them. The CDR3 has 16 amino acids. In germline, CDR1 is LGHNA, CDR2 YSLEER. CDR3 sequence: CASSHLAEGLNTEAFF. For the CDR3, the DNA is TGCGCCAGCAGCCATTTGGCGGAGGGTCTGAACACTGAAGCTTTCTTT.